These 27 T cell receptor beta chains share one sample of origin, sequenced in a study of T cell responses to AZD1222 COVID-19 vaccine. Some clones are missing from TCRdb's copy, which holds only in-frame ones; the method was immunoSEQ multiplex PCR. The profile covers roughly 85,000 clones, with roughly 86% appearing a single time and roughly 5% taken by the ten largest. The material was peripheral blood, obtained on day 0 of MenACWY control vaccination. These receptors originate from an adult in good health.

The chain recombines TRBV4-1 with TRBJ1-1, with D tentatively TRBD1 (5 bases). This CDR3 has 14 residues. V was clipped by 1 base and J by 4 bases, with 10 bases between them. Germline V gene data show CDR1 as MGHRA and CDR2 as YSYEKL. The chain's CDR3 is CASSQVLGVTEAFF. CDR3 sequence (DNA): TGCGCCAGCAGCCAAGTCTTAGGGGTCACTGAAGCTTTCTTT.

The chain links TRBV4-1 to TRBJ2-4, with 8 bases aligning to TRBD1. This CDR3 comprises 17 residues. Germline V lookup: CDR1 MGHRA, CDR2 YSYEKL. Losses at the gene ends were 4 bases for V and 3 bases for J; bases not matched to a gene: 11. The CDR3 DNA sequence: TGCGCCAGCAGCCCGAGGGAAGGGACAGGAGTCAAAAACATTCAGTACTTC. Translating gives CASSPREGTGVKNIQYF.

This clone was seen only once. CDR3 amino acids: CASSVDRGLGNEQFF. The CDR3 DNA follows: TGTGCCAGCAGTGTCGACAGGGGGCTTGGGAATGAGCAGTTCTTC. The chain joins TRBV2 to TRBJ2-1; 10 nucleotides agree with TRBD1. Germline assignment: CDR1 SNHLY and CDR2 FYNNEI. The CDR3 length is 15 residues. V shed 4 bases, J shed 7 bases, and the junction held 7 bases outside the gene matches.

This rearrangement joins TRBV19 to TRBJ1-4, with D unresolved. Germline V CDR1 and CDR2: LNHDA, SQIVND (reference sequence). The germline V and J ends were trimmed by 8 bases and 8 bases, with 12 bases remaining between them. The CDR3 extends over 12 amino acids. CDR3 sequence (DNA): TGTGCCAGTTCTATTAACAAGGAAAAACTGTTTTTT. It is translated as CASSINKEKLFF.

This chain connects TRBV30 to TRBJ1-4; 7 bases line up with TRBD1. Germline CDR1 GTSNPN, CDR2 SVGIG (reference sequence). V shed 0 bases and J 8 bases; nucleotides not matched to a gene: 6. CDR3 length: 14 amino acids. The CDR3 bases are TGTGCCTGGAGTGTACCAGGGGGAGGCGAAAAACTGTTTTTT. Its translation: CAWSVPGGGEKLFF.

V gene TRBV7-2 combines with J gene TRBJ1-3, with D possibly being TRBD1 (5 bases). Germline CDR1 is SGHTA and CDR2 is FQGNSA. V was cut by 5 bases and J by 1 base, with 15 bases left in between. The CDR3 length is 16 residues. The CDR3 sequence is CASSLVAGLSGNTIYF. As DNA, the CDR3 is TGTGCCAGCAGCCTAGTGGCAGGGTTGTCTGGAAACACCATATATTTT.

The rearrangement joins TRBV6-5 to TRBJ1-1; 8 nucleotides line up with TRBD1. The J segment lost 5 bases and the V segment lost 6 bases, leaving 11 bases of the junction unmatched. The CDR3 is 15 residues long. CDR1 and CDR2 (germline): MNHEY, SVGAGI. CDR3 in DNA: TGTGCCAGCAGCTCCCCTCAGGGGGCCCGGACTGAAGCTTTCTTT. This translates into CASSSPQGARTEAFF.

The V and J genes are TRBV10-3 and TRBJ2-7, with 11 bases identical to TRBD2. The CDR3 has 13 amino acids. With V trimmed by 3 bases and J by 8 bases, 3 bases remained unmatched. Germline V gives CDR1 ENHRY, CDR2 SYGVKD. This CDR3 reads CAISDLAGGQQYF. CDR3 DNA sequence: TGTGCCATCAGTGATCTAGCGGGGGGTCAGCAGTACTTC.

This chain connects TRBV7-2 to TRBJ1-3; possibly TRBD1 for D (5 bases). The CDR3 loop spans 17 amino acids. The ends were cut back, 4 bases at V and 0 bases at J, with 16 bases in the middle. Per the germline V gene, CDR1 is SGHTA and CDR2 is FQGNSA. CDR3 amino acids: CASSSASGGSSGNTIYF. The DNA for the CDR3 is TGTGCCAGCAGCTCCGCGAGTGGGGGGTCCTCTGGAAACACCATATATTTT.

In nucleotides, the CDR3 is TGTGCCAGCAGTCTCCTCCCAACAGAGATGAACACTGAAGCTTTCTTT. This codes for CASSLLPTEMNTEAFF. The chain combines TRBV7-2 with TRBJ1-1; D is ambiguous. V lost 6 bases to trimming and J lost 0 bases, with 17 bases between them. The CDR3 is 16 amino acids. Per germline, CDR1 SGHTA and CDR2 FQGNSA.

This chain uses TRBV29-1 with TRBJ2-7; TRBD2 agrees at 8 bases. Germline-derived CDR1 and CDR2 are SQVTM and ANQGSEA. This CDR3 region has 15 residues. After removal of 1 base from V and 0 bases from J, the junction contained 5 bases not matched to a gene. The CDR3 is CSVEGSGATSYEQYF. The CDR3 bases are TGCAGCGTTGAAGGTAGCGGGGCGACCTCCTACGAGCAGTACTTC.

This CDR3 reads CASSLGAQGDEQFF. CDR3 in DNA: TGTGCCAGCAGCTTAGGCGCACAGGGTGATGAGCAGTTCTTC. The rearrangement links TRBV7-6 to TRBJ2-1, with a tentative D call TRBD1 (6 bases). The CDR3 is made up of 14 amino acids. Germline CDR1 is SGHVS and CDR2 is FNYEAQ. Trimming stripped 1 base from V and 8 bases from J, with 12 bases between.

The chain is built from TRBV5-1 and TRBJ1-5, with D tentatively TRBD1 (6 bases). V lost 5 bases, J lost 7 bases, and 16 bases lay in between. The germline gives CDR1 SGHRS, CDR2 YFSETQ. The CDR3 is 14 amino acids. The CDR3 reads CASSSGGGQQPQHF. The CDR3, as DNA: TGCGCCAGCAGTTCTGGCGGGGGACAACAGCCCCAGCATTTT.

The genes are TRBV19 and TRBJ1-5, with TRBD1 as a possible D gene (5 bases). The CDR3 sequence is 14 residues long. From germline, CDR1 is LNHDA and CDR2 SQIVND (reference sequence). Trimming shortened V by 9 bases and J by 2 bases, and 14 bases separated the two germline ends. The CDR3 reads CASREEGRNQPQHF. The CDR3 DNA sequence: TGTGCCAGCCGCGAGGAGGGGCGCAATCAGCCCCAGCATTTT.

V usage is TRBV27 and J usage is TRBJ1-1; D gene ambiguous. In germline, CDR1 is MNHEY, CDR2 SMNVEV (reference sequence). There are 13 residues in the CDR3. The V and J ends lost 2 bases and 1 base respectively, with 5 bases between them. CDR3 in amino acids: CASSLISNTEAFF. The CDR3, as DNA: TGTGCCAGCAGTTTAATATCGAACACTGAAGCTTTCTTT.

A word on this clone: A read error may account for a junction end that differs from germline. V gene TRBV30 combines with J gene TRBJ2-7; possible D gene TRBD1, 6 bases. Germline V gene lookup returns CDR1 GTSNPN and CDR2 SVGIG (reference sequence). The CDR3 has 12 residues. CDR3: CACPDDRIERYF. The CDR3 DNA follows: TGTGCCTGCCCGGATGACAGGATCGAGCGGTACTTC.

This chain connects TRBV3-1 (or the pseudogene TRBV3-2) to TRBJ1-2; possibly TRBD1 for D (5 bases). Trimming left V 1 base short and J 8 bases short, with 11 bases between. The germline gives CDR1 LGHDT, CDR2 YNNKEL (reference sequence). This CDR3 has 13 amino acids. In nucleotides, the CDR3 is TGTGCCAGCAGCCAAGCCCCCCCAGGGGGCTACACCTTC. The encoded protein is CASSQAPPGGYTF.

V usage is TRBV6-2 or TRBV6-3 and J usage is TRBJ1-2, with D possibly matching TRBD1 (6 bases). CDR1 and CDR2 from the germline V gene are MNHEY and SVGEGT. This CDR3 contains 16 residues. The V end lost 0 bases, the J end lost 4 bases, and 15 bases lay between the germline ends. The CDR3: CASSYSKDRPAYGYTF. The DNA for the CDR3 is TGTGCCAGCAGTTACTCGAAAGACAGGCCGGCCTATGGCTACACCTTC.

The rearrangement links TRBV6-2 or TRBV6-3 to TRBJ2-3; D possibly uses TRBD1 or TRBD2 (5 bases each). This CDR3 comprises 14 residues. The V end lost 5 bases, the J end lost 2 bases, and 11 bases lay between the germline ends. CDR1 is MNHEY, CDR2 SVGEGT, per germline. As DNA, the CDR3 is TGTGCCAGCAGTCTAGGGACGTCCACAGATACGCAGTATTTT. It is translated as CASSLGTSTDTQYF.

V gene TRBV7-2 combines with J gene TRBJ2-5; the match to TRBD2 covers 8 bases. The CDR3 sequence is 14 residues long. J gave up 3 bases and V 3 bases, and 3 bases lay outside the gene matches. CDR1 is SGHTA, CDR2 FQGNSA, per germline. CDR3 protein: CASSLWRGEETQYF. For the CDR3, the DNA is TGTGCCAGCAGCTTGTGGCGGGGGGAAGAGACCCAGTACTTC.

This clone was picked up one time. The chain has TRBV30 and TRBJ1-1; the D gene is possibly TRBD1 (5 bases). V lost 0 bases to trimming and J lost 4 bases, with 9 bases between them. The CDR3 has 13 residues. The germline V gene has CDR1 GTSNPN and CDR2 SVGIG (reference sequence). CDR3 in amino acids: CAWSVETVTEAFF. The CDR3, as DNA: TGTGCCTGGAGTGTGGAGACAGTCACTGAAGCTTTCTTT.

This chain joins TRBV30 and TRBJ2-1; weak D call: TRBD2 (7 bases). The germline CDR1 and CDR2 sequences are GTSNPN and SVGIG (reference sequence). CDR3 length: 15 amino acids. Trimming shortened V by 4 bases and J by 6 bases, and 19 bases separated the two germline ends. The DNA for the CDR3 is TGTGCCTGGACCGTAGGGGGGGCAACAGGCAATGAGCAGTTCTTC. It yields the protein CAWTVGGATGNEQFF.

This chain links TRBV5-1 with TRBJ2-3, with 8 nucleotides matching TRBD1. This CDR3 spans 14 amino acids. CDR1 and CDR2 (germline): SGHRS, YFSETQ. V gave up 7 bases and J gave up 4 bases; unmatched junction bases: 8. The CDR3 loop is CASLRDRSPDTQYF. In DNA, the CDR3 is TGCGCCAGCCTCCGGGACAGGTCTCCAGATACGCAGTATTTT.

V gene TRBV27 combines with J gene TRBJ2-1, with a tentative D call TRBD1 (6 bases). CDR3 length equals 14 residues. Trimming took 5 bases from V and 4 from J, leaving 12 bases between them. Per the germline V gene, CDR1 is MNHEY and CDR2 is SMNVEV (reference sequence). The CDR3 DNA reads as TGTGCCAGCAGTGATACAGGGATTTACAATGAGCAGTTCTTC. Translating it yields CASSDTGIYNEQFF.

The chain has TRBV6-1 and TRBJ1-3, with 7 nucleotides matching TRBD1. V lost 1 base to trimming and J lost 0 bases; unmatched junction nucleotides: 3. The CDR3 has 16 amino acids. The germline CDR1 and CDR2 sequences are MNHNS and SASEGT. As DNA, the CDR3 is TGTGCCAGCAGTGAAGAAGGGGGCTCCTCTGGAAACACCATATATTTT. Protein sequence: CASSEEGGSSGNTIYF.

This chain joins TRBV11-2 and TRBJ1-1; no clear D gene. The V gene's germline CDR1 is SGHAT and CDR2 FQNNGV. V dropped 1 base and J dropped 3 bases, with 3 bases sitting between them. The CDR3 is made up of 12 amino acids. In DNA form, the CDR3 reads TGTGCCAGCAGCTTAGGGGACACTGAAGCTTTCTTT. Translation: CASSLGDTEAFF.

The chain employs TRBV12-3 or TRBV12-4 and TRBJ2-5, with D possibly being TRBD2 (6 bases). This CDR3 is built from 12 residues. The V and J ends lost 6 bases and 2 bases respectively, with 7 bases between them. CDR3 nucleotide sequence: TGTGCCAGCAGCCGGGGGCAAGAGACCCAGTACTTC. Residues: CASSRGQETQYF.